One and the same sample provided the 26 T cell receptor beta chains below, sequenced in a study of blood T cell repertoires in COVID-19. Assay used: immunoSEQ multiplex PCR; TCRdb lists only in-frame clones, some missing. The data hold about 280,000 clones, with roughly 90% observed a single time. Sequences were obtained from peripheral blood. The receptors were gathered from a woman aged 25 to 39 with COVID-19, enrolled during active disease.

The chain employs TRBV7-8 and TRBJ2-4; D possibly corresponds to TRBD1 (6 bases). Germline values: CDR1 SGHVS, CDR2 FQNEAQ. The length of the CDR3 is 12 residues. Deletions cut 5 bases from V and 6 bases from J, with 8 bases between. CDR3 loop: CASSQQGNIQYF. In DNA form, the CDR3 reads TGTGCCAGCAGCCAACAGGGAAACATTCAGTACTTC.

The chain recombines TRBV9 with TRBJ1-5; TRBD1 might be the D (5 bases). The germline V and J ends were trimmed by 6 bases and 2 bases, with 12 bases remaining between them. The germline CDR1 and CDR2 sequences are SGDLS and YYNGEE. The CDR3 is made up of 14 amino acids. The CDR3 sequence is CASNLQGGNQPQHF. CDR3 DNA sequence: TGTGCCAGCAACTTACAAGGGGGCAATCAGCCCCAGCATTTT.

The chain has TRBV11-2 and TRBJ2-7; D is possibly TRBD2 (6 bases). The CDR3 length is 11 residues. V was trimmed by 5 bases and J by 4 bases, leaving 6 bases between them. The germline gives CDR1 SGHAT, CDR2 FQNNGV. CDR3 amino acids: CASSRGYEQYF. The CDR3 bases are TGTGCCAGCAGCCGGGGGTACGAGCAGTACTTC.

The chain has TRBV30 and TRBJ2-3; TRBD2 might be the D (6 bases). Trimming left V 5 bases short and J 2 bases short, with 17 bases between. The CDR3 spans 15 residues. In germline, CDR1 is GTSNPN, CDR2 SVGIG (reference sequence). The CDR3 is CAWLRGTGHTDTQYF. The CDR3 nucleotides read TGTGCCTGGTTGCGGGGAACGGGGCACACAGATACGCAGTATTTT.

The chain has TRBV10-1 and TRBJ2-3; 10 positions agree with TRBD1. Germline V gives CDR1 WNHNN, CDR2 SYGVQD (reference sequence). The CDR3 is made up of 19 amino acids. V shed 0 bases and J 3 bases; nucleotides not matched to a gene: 12. CDR3 region: CASSESPGQGRLGTDTQYF. CDR3 coding DNA: TGCGCCAGCAGTGAGTCGCCGGGACAGGGGCGTTTAGGGACAGATACGCAGTATTTT.

This chain connects TRBV15 to TRBJ2-7, with TRBD1 matching over 8 bases. V trimming: 2 bases; J trimming: 0 bases; junction bases outside the gene matches: 6. CDR3 length equals 16 residues. The germline V gene has CDR1 LNHNV and CDR2 YYDKDF (reference sequence). The CDR3 is CATSRSGQGNSYEQYF. In DNA form, the CDR3 reads TGTGCCACCAGCAGATCCGGACAGGGAAACTCCTACGAGCAGTACTTC.

This clone was counted only a few times. CDR3 nucleotide sequence: TGTGCCAGCACCGCAGGGGTCGATGAAGCTTTCTTT. Translation gives CASTAGVDEAFF. The gene calls are TRBV28 and TRBJ1-1; D might be TRBD1 (6 bases). This CDR3 region has 12 residues. Germline V CDR1 and CDR2: MDHEN, SYDVKM. The ends were cut back, 7 bases at V and 7 bases at J, with 13 bases in the middle.

This chain uses TRBV19 with TRBJ2-3; maybe TRBD2 (5 bases). Trimming cost V 4 bases and J 11 bases, with 16 bases left between them. This CDR3 is built from 13 residues. Germline lookup yields CDR1 LNHDA and CDR2 SQIVND (reference sequence). Here the CDR3 DNA reads TGTGCCAGTAGTAGCGGCGGGCGGCTAATGCAGTATTTT. Amino acids: CASSSGGRLMQYF.

On this clone itself: Relative to the germline gene, one junction end is altered; a read error may explain this. The chain carries TRBV11-2 and TRBJ1-3; D call uncertain. The CDR3 sequence is 9 residues long. The V gene's germline CDR1 is SGHAT and CDR2 FQNNGV. In DNA form, the CDR3 reads TGTGCCAGCAGTTGCACCGACTGTTTT. Translating gives CASSCTDCF.

The J gene is TRBJ2-1, the V gene TRBV6-5, with a possible D match to TRBD2 (5 bases). The CDR3 length is 14 residues. The germline V and J ends were trimmed by 0 bases and 5 bases, with 8 bases remaining between them. Germline V gives CDR1 MNHEY, CDR2 SVGAGI. The DNA of the CDR3 is TGTGCCAGCAGTTACTCGTGGGAGAACAATGAGCAGTTCTTC. This codes for CASSYSWENNEQFF.

This sequence joins TRBV6-5 and TRBJ2-7; 10 bases are a match to TRBD1. V trimming: 6 bases; J trimming: 5 bases; junction bases outside the gene matches: 7. Germline CDR1 MNHEY, CDR2 SVGAGI. This CDR3 has 14 amino acids. DNA for the CDR3: TGTGCCAGCAGGCCCGGACAGGGGGGCCACGAGCAGTACTTC. This codes for CASRPGQGGHEQYF.

This chain links TRBV6-6 with TRBJ1-1, with D uncertain. This CDR3 region has 14 residues. The germline CDR1 and CDR2 sequences are MNHNY and SVGAGI (reference sequence). V gave up 2 bases and J gave up 3 bases, with 10 bases separating them. CDR3 nucleotide sequence: TGTGCCAGCAGTTACGGTCACCCGGACACTGAAGCTTTCTTT. This gives the protein CASSYGHPDTEAFF.

The chain uses TRBV9 and TRBJ2-1, with TRBD2 matching over 14 bases. Germline CDR1 reads SGDLS; CDR2 reads YYNGEE. Trimming removed 4 bases from V and 7 bases from J; junction bases left unmatched: 10. This CDR3 has 17 residues. CDR3 bases: TGTGCCAGCAGCCGAACGACTAGCGGGAGGGCCCATAATGAGCAGTTCTTC. Its protein product is CASSRTTSGRAHNEQFF.

The chain uses TRBV19 and TRBJ1-5, with a possible D match to TRBD1 (5 bases). The CDR3 contains 16 residues. Germline assignment: CDR1 LNHDA and CDR2 SQIVND (reference sequence). Trimming cost V 3 bases and J 6 bases, with 18 bases left between them. The CDR3: CASSMDGRAYGQPQHF. The CDR3 DNA follows: TGTGCCAGTAGTATGGACGGCAGGGCGTATGGTCAGCCCCAGCATTTT. The complete variable domain, with remaining parts taken from reference TRBV19 and TRBJ1-5, reads DGGITQSPKYLFRKEGQNVTLSCEQNLNHDAMYWYRQDPGQGLRLIYYSQIVNDFQKGDIAEGYSVSREKKESFPLTVTSAQKNPTAFYLCASSMDGRAYGQPQHFGDGTRLSIL.

The chain couples TRBV3-1 (or the pseudogene TRBV3-2) to TRBJ1-5, with 8 bases lining up with TRBD1. The junction had 7 bases not matched to a gene; V was cut back by 8 bases and J by 7 bases. The CDR3 sequence is 13 residues long. Germline V CDR1 and CDR2: LGHDT, YNNKEL (reference sequence). CDR3 loop: CASALDREQPQHF. The CDR3 DNA follows: TGTGCCAGCGCTTTGGACAGGGAGCAGCCCCAGCATTTT.

This clone occurred once. The V call is TRBV2, the J call TRBJ1-6; D call uncertain. CDR1 is SNHLY, CDR2 FYNNEI, per germline. V lost 3 bases and J lost 4, with 7 bases in between. The CDR3 has 14 residues. In nucleotides, the CDR3 is TGTGCCAGCAGTGACACGGGATATAATTCACCCCTCCACTTT. This translates into CASSDTGYNSPLHF.

The chain has TRBV5-8 and TRBJ2-3; 7 positions match TRBD1. J gave up 4 bases and V 1 base, and 3 bases lay outside the gene matches. Germline CDR1 and CDR2: SGHTS and YDEGEE. The CDR3 has 14 amino acids. CDR3 region: CASSLLQGADTQYF. The CDR3 DNA follows: TGTGCCAGCAGCTTGTTGCAGGGGGCAGATACGCAGTATTTT.

The rearrangement uses TRBV12-5 and TRBJ1-6; 11 bases are a match to TRBD1. Germline CDR1 is LGHNT and CDR2 is FRNRAP. J was trimmed by 8 bases and V by 5 bases; bases with no gene match: 8. This CDR3 contains 16 residues. The CDR3 here is CASGRGTGGSDSPLHF. The CDR3 nucleotides read TGTGCTAGTGGTCGGGGGACAGGGGGTTCGGATTCACCCCTCCACTTT.

Concerning this clone itself: Other DNA sequences in this sample translate to the same CDR3. The J gene is TRBJ2-7, the V gene TRBV19; the match to TRBD1 covers 7 bases. Trimming took 5 bases from V and 3 from J; bases not matched to a gene: 1. Germline CDR1 LNHDA, CDR2 SQIVND (reference sequence). The CDR3 has 12 residues. CDR3 amino acids: CASSSGGYEQYF. As DNA, the CDR3 is TGTGCCAGTAGTTCAGGGGGCTACGAGCAGTACTTC. Together with reference TRBV19 and TRBJ2-7, the CDR3 gives the full variable domain: DGGITQSPKYLFRKEGQNVTLSCEQNLNHDAMYWYRQDPGQGLRLIYYSQIVNDFQKGDIAEGYSVSREKKESFPLTVTSAQKNPTAFYLCASSSGGYEQYFGPGTRLTVT.

The rearrangement links TRBV30 to TRBJ2-7; 12 nucleotides line up with TRBD2. V lost 6 bases and J lost 5; bases outside the gene matches: 5. CDR3 size: 13 residues. Per the germline V gene, CDR1 is GTSNPN and CDR2 is SVGIG (reference sequence). As DNA, the CDR3 is TGTGCCTGTCGACTAGCGGGAGTCCACGAGCAGTACTTC. This sequence encodes CACRLAGVHEQYF.

The chain employs TRBV6-5 and TRBJ1-1; TRBD1 agrees at 10 bases. CDR3 length equals 15 residues. The trim removed 6 bases at V and 3 bases at J, leaving 7 bases unmatched. Germline V gene lookup returns CDR1 MNHEY and CDR2 SVGAGI. CDR3: CASRRRQGADTEAFF. The CDR3 coding sequence is TGTGCCAGCAGGCGGAGACAGGGGGCGGACACTGAAGCTTTCTTT.

The V call is TRBV18, the J call TRBJ1-1, with 9 positions matching TRBD1. The CDR3 has 13 amino acids. Germline CDR1 is KGHSH and CDR2 is LQKENI. After removal of 3 bases from V and 6 bases from J, the junction contained 2 bases not matched to a gene. Here the CDR3 reads CASSPDRGAEAFF. For the CDR3, the DNA is TGTGCCAGCTCACCGGACAGGGGCGCTGAAGCTTTCTTT.

The V and J genes are TRBV28 and TRBJ1-2; D call uncertain. Germline CDR1 MDHEN, CDR2 SYDVKM. This CDR3 has 13 amino acids. Trimming took 6 bases from V and 3 from J, leaving 11 bases between them. In DNA form, the CDR3 reads TGTGCCAGCAGGGGCGGGCCATACTATGGCTACACCTTC. It encodes CASRGGPYYGYTF.

The chain links TRBV5-5 to TRBJ2-7; 9 nucleotides line up with TRBD1. The CDR3 length is 14 residues. The ends lost 3 bases at V and 3 bases at J; junction bases unmatched: 4. Germline V CDR1 and CDR2: SGHKS, YYEKEE (reference sequence). CDR3 sequence reads: CASSWGQGNYEQYF. CDR3 sequence (DNA): TGTGCCAGCAGCTGGGGACAGGGAAACTACGAGCAGTACTTC.

The chain employs TRBV7-8 and TRBJ2-1; TRBD1 matches at 7 bases. Losses at the gene ends were 5 bases for V and 2 bases for J; bases not matched to a gene: 9. CDR3 length: 16 amino acids. Germline CDR1 and CDR2: SGHVS and FQNEAQ. The CDR3 loop is CASSPERGQTYNEQFF. CDR3 coding DNA: TGTGCCAGCAGCCCCGAGAGGGGACAGACCTACAATGAGCAGTTCTTC.

The V gene is TRBV5-1, the J gene TRBJ2-7; 9 bases agree with TRBD2. The CDR3 sequence is 15 residues long. The germline CDR1 and CDR2 sequences are SGHRS and YFSETQ. V lost 4 bases, J lost 4 bases, and 9 bases stayed unmatched. The CDR3 sequence: CASSLASGTRYEQYF. The CDR3 DNA sequence: TGCGCCAGCAGCCTAGCTAGCGGGACCCGTTACGAGCAGTACTTC.